Listed below are T cell receptor beta chains from one sample, sequenced in a study of T cells in Graves' hyperthyroidism and ophthalmopathy. TCRdb passed the multiplex PCR reads through MiXCR, listing each CDR3 protein once. Of some 500,000 distinct CDR3 sequences in the sample, around 22% were seen once. The sample consisted of blood. Receptors were obtained from a woman aged 30 to 39 with Graves' ophthalmopathy. CDR3s include the opening cysteine and the closing phenylalanine or tryptophan. Each record gives: clone size, V gene, D gene, J gene, CDR3 protein, CDR3 DNA. D genes are given only for firm matches. Some rows have no size entry. The others give once, few or many, or a class for an expanded clone.

clone_size: -; v_call: TRBV15; d_call: TRBD1; j_call: TRBJ2-7; cdr3_aa: CATSREGQASYEQYF; cdr3_nt: TGTGCCACCAGCAGAGAGGGACAGGCCTCCTACGAGCAGTACTTC
clone_size: many; v_call: TRBV11-1; d_call: -; j_call: TRBJ1-1; cdr3_aa: CASRLGWSGSNTEAFF; cdr3_nt: TGTGCCAGCAGGCTTGGGTGGTCAGGTTCGAACACTGAAGCTTTCTTT
clone_size: -; v_call: TRBV12-3/TRBV12-4; d_call: -; j_call: TRBJ2-7; cdr3_aa: CASIMGLAYEQYF; cdr3_nt: TGTGCCAGCATCATGGGACTTGCCTACGAGCAGTACTTC
clone_size: many; v_call: TRBV29-1; d_call: -; j_call: TRBJ1-1; cdr3_aa: CSVGPQGSTEAFF; cdr3_nt: TGCAGCGTAGGCCCGCAGGGGAGCACTGAAGCTTTCTTT
clone_size: -; v_call: TRBV20-1; d_call: -; j_call: TRBJ1-2; cdr3_aa: CSARDPTGPNNYGYTF; cdr3_nt: TGCAGTGCTAGAGATCCCACCGGTCCAAATAACTATGGCTACACCTTC
clone_size: -; v_call: TRBV9; d_call: -; j_call: TRBJ1-2; cdr3_aa: CASGPQEADYNYGYTF; cdr3_nt: TGTGCCAGCGGGCCCCAAGAAGCTGACTATAACTATGGCTACACCTTC
clone_size: many; v_call: TRBV11-3; d_call: -; j_call: TRBJ1-2; cdr3_aa: CASSLGGDLHKIYGYTF; cdr3_nt: TGTGCCAGCAGCTTAGGGGGGGACCTCCACAAGATTTATGGCTACACCTTC
clone_size: many; v_call: TRBV7-9; d_call: TRBD1; j_call: TRBJ2-7; cdr3_aa: CASSSRGLSPYEQYF; cdr3_nt: TGTGCCAGCAGCTCCAGGGGGCTTTCCCCATACGAGCAGTACTTC
clone_size: many; v_call: TRBV7-8; d_call: TRBD2; j_call: TRBJ2-5; cdr3_aa: CASSFSASGGEETQYF; cdr3_nt: TGTGCCAGCAGCTTCAGCGCTAGCGGGGGGGAAGAGACCCAGTACTTC
clone_size: few; v_call: TRBV19; d_call: -; j_call: TRBJ2-7; cdr3_aa: CASSIRGSTYEQYF; cdr3_nt: TGTGCCAGTAGTATCCGGGGCTCCACCTACGAGCAGTACTTC
clone_size: many; v_call: TRBV29-1; d_call: TRBD2; j_call: TRBJ2-7; cdr3_aa: CSGKRGYEQYF; cdr3_nt: TGCAGCGGGAAGCGGGGCTACGAGCAGTACTTC
clone_size: -; v_call: TRBV6-5; d_call: -; j_call: TRBJ2-7; cdr3_aa: CASSYGGVYEQYF; cdr3_nt: TGTGCCAGCAGTTACGGCGGGGTATACGAGCAGTACTTC
clone_size: once; v_call: TRBV6-5; d_call: -; j_call: TRBJ1-2; cdr3_aa: CASSYSRQRYGYTF; cdr3_nt: TGTGCCAGCAGTTACTCGAGACAGCGATATGGCTACACCTTC
clone_size: many; v_call: TRBV28; d_call: -; j_call: TRBJ1-2; cdr3_aa: CASKKSGDGYTF; cdr3_nt: TGTGCCAGCAAAAAGTCAGGGGATGGCTACACCTTC
clone_size: -; v_call: TRBV20-1; d_call: -; j_call: TRBJ2-5; cdr3_aa: CSAAAAMETQYF; cdr3_nt: TGCAGTGCCGCCGCGGCCATGGAGACCCAGTACTTC
clone_size: once; v_call: TRBV27; d_call: TRBD2; j_call: TRBJ2-5; cdr3_aa: CASSLSPLAGEETQYF; cdr3_nt: TGTGCCAGCAGTTTATCTCCCTTAGCGGGAGAGGAGACCCAGTACTTC
clone_size: many; v_call: TRBV9; d_call: -; j_call: TRBJ1-5; cdr3_aa: CASSAGRESNQPQHF; cdr3_nt: TGTGCCAGCAGCGCAGGAAGGGAAAGCAATCAGCCCCAGCATTTT
clone_size: many; v_call: TRBV27; d_call: TRBD1; j_call: TRBJ1-1; cdr3_aa: CASSLSVETGGWNTEAFF; cdr3_nt: TGTGCCAGCAGTTTATCGGTGGAGACAGGGGGCTGGAACACTGAAGCTTTCTTT
clone_size: many; v_call: TRBV6-2/TRBV6-3; d_call: -; j_call: TRBJ2-7; cdr3_aa: CASSYGPGAVYEQYF; cdr3_nt: TGTGCCAGCAGTTACGGGCCAGGGGCCGTCTACGAGCAGTACTTC
clone_size: few; v_call: TRBV28; d_call: TRBD1; j_call: TRBJ1-2; cdr3_aa: CASSSSRTGGGYGYTF; cdr3_nt: TGTGCCAGCAGTTCCTCGCGGACAGGGGGGGGTTATGGCTACACCTTC
clone_size: -; v_call: TRBV28; d_call: TRBD2; j_call: TRBJ2-5; cdr3_aa: CASSAWTSEEETQYF; cdr3_nt: TGTGCCAGCAGCGCCTGGACTAGCGAGGAAGAGACCCAGTACTTC
clone_size: many; v_call: TRBV7-8; d_call: TRBD2; j_call: TRBJ2-7; cdr3_aa: CASSLLAGGPTYEQYF; cdr3_nt: TGTGCCAGCAGCTTACTAGCGGGGGGGCCTACCTACGAGCAGTACTTC
clone_size: many; v_call: TRBV12-3/TRBV12-4; d_call: TRBD1; j_call: TRBJ2-7; cdr3_aa: CASSLGYRGSYEQYF; cdr3_nt: TGTGCCAGCAGTTTAGGGTACAGGGGCTCCTACGAGCAGTACTTC
clone_size: -; v_call: TRBV6-5; d_call: -; j_call: TRBJ2-5; cdr3_aa: CASTAPLGTQYF; cdr3_nt: TGTGCCAGCACCGCGCCCTTGGGGACCCAGTACTTC
clone_size: once; v_call: TRBV6-1; d_call: -; j_call: TRBJ2-7; cdr3_aa: CASNEPGYEQYF; cdr3_nt: TGCGCCAGCAATGAACCGGGGTACGAGCAGTACTTC
clone_size: -; v_call: TRBV6-1; d_call: -; j_call: TRBJ2-7; cdr3_aa: CASSDSLSGSYEQYF; cdr3_nt: TGTGCCAGCAGTGACAGTCTCTCGGGGTCCTACGAGCAGTACTTC
clone_size: many; v_call: TRBV27; d_call: -; j_call: TRBJ1-5; cdr3_aa: CASREGFPDQPQHF; cdr3_nt: TGTGCCAGCAGAGAGGGATTCCCGGATCAGCCCCAGCATTTT
clone_size: many; v_call: TRBV12-3/TRBV12-4; d_call: TRBD1; j_call: TRBJ1-1; cdr3_aa: CASSDRGQGNTEAFF; cdr3_nt: TGTGCCAGCAGTGACAGGGGGCAGGGGAACACTGAAGCTTTCTTT
clone_size: many; v_call: TRBV11-2; d_call: TRBD1; j_call: TRBJ2-7; cdr3_aa: CASSLGTGAHEQYF; cdr3_nt: TGTGCCAGCAGCTTAGGGACAGGGGCTCACGAGCAGTACTTC
clone_size: many; v_call: TRBV19; d_call: -; j_call: TRBJ1-2; cdr3_aa: CASSQGPKNYGYTF; cdr3_nt: TGTGCCAGTAGTCAGGGGCCGAAAAACTATGGCTACACCTTC
clone_size: -; v_call: TRBV13; d_call: TRBD2; j_call: TRBJ2-2; cdr3_aa: CASSFGIAGTSENTGELFF; cdr3_nt: TGTGCCAGCAGCTTTGGGATCGCCGGGACTAGCGAGAACACCGGGGAGCTGTTTTTT
clone_size: many; v_call: TRBV5-1; d_call: -; j_call: TRBJ2-6; cdr3_aa: CASSPQGSGANVLTF; cdr3_nt: TGCGCCAGCAGCCCCCAGGGCTCTGGGGCCAACGTCCTGACTTTC
clone_size: many; v_call: TRBV28; d_call: -; j_call: TRBJ2-2; cdr3_aa: CASTHRVLGTGELFF; cdr3_nt: TGTGCCAGCACCCACAGGGTTTTGGGGACCGGGGAGCTGTTTTTT
clone_size: -; v_call: TRBV7-2; d_call: -; j_call: TRBJ1-2; cdr3_aa: CASSLGRESGGYTF; cdr3_nt: TGTGCCAGCAGCCTGGGCAGGGAGTCAGGTGGCTACACCTTC
clone_size: many; v_call: TRBV4-2; d_call: -; j_call: TRBJ1-1; cdr3_aa: CASSHASTVNTEAFF; cdr3_nt: TGTGCCAGCAGCCACGCGAGTACGGTGAACACTGAAGCTTTCTTT
clone_size: -; v_call: TRBV4-1; d_call: -; j_call: TRBJ2-4; cdr3_aa: CASSQGRAGSVNNIQYF; cdr3_nt: TGCGCCAGCAGCCAAGGTCGGGCGGGGTCTGTCAATAACATTCAGTACTTC
clone_size: -; v_call: TRBV15; d_call: -; j_call: TRBJ1-2; cdr3_aa: CATSRDLNLNYGYTF; cdr3_nt: TGTGCCACCAGCAGAGATCTAAACTTGAACTATGGCTACACCTTC
clone_size: many; v_call: TRBV30; d_call: -; j_call: TRBJ1-2; cdr3_aa: CAWGLNYEGYTF; cdr3_nt: TGTGCCTGGGGCCTGAACTATGAGGGCTACACCTTC
clone_size: -; v_call: TRBV7-6; d_call: TRBD1; j_call: TRBJ1-5; cdr3_aa: CASSPQGAHQPQHF; cdr3_nt: TGTGCCAGCAGCCCACAGGGGGCCCACCAGCCCCAGCATTTT
clone_size: many; v_call: TRBV27; d_call: -; j_call: TRBJ1-2; cdr3_aa: CASSLLGGPGKGGYTF; cdr3_nt: TGTGCCAGCAGCCTGCTCGGGGGTCCGGGGAAGGGTGGCTACACCTTC
clone_size: -; v_call: TRBV4-1; d_call: -; j_call: TRBJ1-4; cdr3_aa: CASSQAGQGNAKLFF; cdr3_nt: TGCGCCAGCAGCCAGGCCGGCCAGGGGAATGCAAAACTGTTTTTT
clone_size: -; v_call: TRBV5-1; d_call: TRBD1; j_call: TRBJ1-1; cdr3_aa: CASSRTGVTNTEAFF; cdr3_nt: TGCGCCAGCAGCCGGACAGGGGTCACCAACACTGAAGCTTTCTTT
clone_size: once; v_call: TRBV3-1; d_call: TRBD2; j_call: TRBJ2-5; cdr3_aa: CASSQELRGRGETQYF; cdr3_nt: TGTGCCAGCAGCCAAGAGTTGCGCGGGAGAGGTGAGACCCAGTACTTC
clone_size: many; v_call: TRBV7-9; d_call: TRBD1; j_call: TRBJ1-2; cdr3_aa: CASSQGQGGSYGYTF; cdr3_nt: TGTGCCAGCAGCCAAGGACAGGGTGGGAGTTATGGCTACACCTTC
clone_size: -; v_call: TRBV20-1; d_call: -; j_call: TRBJ2-2; cdr3_aa: CSARDRSHHPTGELFF; cdr3_nt: TGCAGTGCTAGAGATCGTTCGCACCACCCCACCGGGGAGCTGTTTTTT